The 20 T cell receptor beta chains reported below all come from one sample, sequenced in a study of control samples from healthy donors and cancer patients. The protocol was immunoSEQ multiplex PCR, while the TCRdb copy is restricted to in-frame clones and leaves out a portion. This sample has 150,000 to 200,000 clones, with 85% to 95% found just once. The sample consisted of blood. The receptors stem from a woman aged 18-30 years in good health.

The chain joins TRBV5-1 to TRBJ2-3; D ambiguous. CDR1 and CDR2 (germline): SGHRS, YFSETQ. The V end was cut by 0 bases, the J end by 4 bases, with 12 bases between. CDR3 size: 15 residues. The CDR3 loop reads CASSLGSVGADTQYF. CDR3 coding DNA: TGCGCCAGCAGCTTGGGGTCGGTTGGAGCAGATACGCAGTATTTT. Looking up the rest from reference TRBV5-1 and TRBJ2-3 gives the full variable domain: KAGVTQTPRYLIKTRGQQVTLSCSPISGHRSVSWYQQTPGQGLQFLFEYFSETQRNKGNFPGRFSGRQFSNSRSEMNVSTLELGDSALYLCASSLGSVGADTQYFGPGTRLTVL.

For the CDR3, the DNA is TGCAGCACGGCCGGGACAGGGGTCGAAACTGAAGCTTTCTTT. It specifies CSTAGTGVETEAFF. The genes are TRBV29-1 and TRBJ1-1; 10 bases are shared with TRBD1. V shed 8 bases and J 5 bases; nucleotides not matched to a gene: 11. This CDR3 is 14 amino acids long. The germline gives CDR1 SQVTM, CDR2 ANQGSEA. Full variable domain (rest looked up from reference TRBV29-1 and TRBJ1-1): SAVISQKPSRDICQRGTSLTIQCQVDSQVTMMFWYRQQPGQSLTLIATANQGSEATYESGFVIDKFPISRPNLTFSTLTVSNMSPEDSSIYLCSTAGTGVETEAFFGQGTRLTVV.

This clone was picked up one time. V usage is TRBV19 and J usage is TRBJ2-7, with 7 bases fitting TRBD1. CDR1 and CDR2 from the germline V gene are LNHDA and SQIVND (reference sequence). The CDR3 consists of 14 residues. Trimming took 8 bases from V and 0 from J; bases not matched to a gene: 7. CDR3 in DNA: TGTGCCAGTTCCAAGGGGGCTAGCTCCTACGAGCAGTACTTC. Protein sequence: CASSKGASSYEQYF.

This clone was detected once. The chain combines TRBV5-1 with TRBJ2-7; possible D gene TRBD1, 5 bases. Germline CDR1 reads SGHRS; CDR2 reads YFSETQ. V lost 1 base to trimming and J lost 2 bases, with 10 bases between them. The CDR3 covers 14 residues. The CDR3 nucleotides read TGCGCCAGCAGCTTGATACCAGGGACCTACGAGCAGTACTTC. Translating gives CASSLIPGTYEQYF.

The genes are TRBV6-5 and TRBJ2-6; D is perhaps TRBD2 (5 bases). CDR1 MNHEY and CDR2 SVGAGI come from the germline V gene. This CDR3 is 15 amino acids long. Between the trimmed V and J ends, which lost 6 bases and 1 base, there was a span of 10 bases. In nucleotides, the CDR3 is TGTGCCAGCAGCCAGCTAGCTTCTGGGGCCAACGTCCTGACTTTC. It codes for CASSQLASGANVLTF.

The V gene is TRBV2, the J gene TRBJ1-1; 7 bases agree with TRBD1. The J segment lost 6 bases and the V segment lost 6 bases, leaving 7 bases of the junction unmatched. CDR3 length: 13 amino acids. Germline-derived CDR1 and CDR2 are SNHLY and FYNNEI. CDR3 bases: TGTGCCAGCAGGGCTTTTACAGGGGCTGAAGCTTTCTTT. Protein product: CASRAFTGAEAFF.

The chain combines TRBV5-1 with TRBJ1-1; 7 bases fit TRBD1. CDR1 SGHRS and CDR2 YFSETQ come from the germline V gene. The CDR3 runs to 18 residues. V was clipped by 4 bases and J by 5 bases; unmatched bases: 20. As DNA, the CDR3 is TGCGCCAGCAGCCTAATCGGGACAGTCCCGGGTCGGGAAACTGAAGCTTTCTTT. This encodes CASSLIGTVPGRETEAFF.

This sequence joins TRBV4-3 and TRBJ2-5; TRBD2 is a possible D gene (7 bases). The CDR3 runs 20 residues. CDR1 and CDR2 from the germline V gene are LGHNA and YSLEER. V was trimmed by 1 base and J by 3 bases, leaving 27 bases between them. CDR3 in DNA: TGCGCCAGCAGCCAAGCCGGACGAGGGGGGGCCCTACTGACGGAAGAGACCCAGTACTTC. Amino acid sequence: CASSQAGRGGALLTEETQYF.

The chain is built from TRBV7-8 and TRBJ1-5; no clear D gene. This CDR3 is built from 20 residues. Germline loops: CDR1 SGHVS, CDR2 FQNEAQ. V lost 2 bases, J lost 0 bases, and 23 bases lay in between. CDR3 nucleotide sequence: TGTGCCAGCAGCTTAAATGTCGAGGAGATCCGCCTCTATAGCAATCAGCCCCAGCATTTT. Protein: CASSLNVEEIRLYSNQPQHF.

The rearrangement links TRBV18 to TRBJ2-5; 7 nucleotides match TRBD2. Germline V gene lookup returns CDR1 KGHSH and CDR2 LQKENI. CDR3 length: 14 residues. The J segment lost 3 bases and the V segment lost 6 bases, leaving 7 bases of the junction unmatched. CDR3 nucleotides: TGTGCCAGCTCGCGCCTTGGGGGGGAAGAGACCCAGTACTTC. Protein sequence: CASSRLGGEETQYF. The full variable domain, with the rest looked up from reference TRBV18 and TRBJ2-5, is NAGVMQNPRHLVRRRGQEARLRCSPMKGHSHVYWYRQLPEEGLKFMVYLQKENIIDESGMPKERFSAEFPKEGPSILRIQQVVRGDSAAYFCASSRLGGEETQYFGPGTRLLVL.

The CDR3 loop reads CASSIGLVNTEAFF. The CDR3 DNA reads as TGTGCCAGTAGTATAGGGCTTGTCAACACTGAAGCTTTCTTT. The rearrangement links TRBV19 to TRBJ1-1; D not resolved. The CDR3 sequence is 14 residues long. Germline lookup yields CDR1 LNHDA and CDR2 SQIVND (reference sequence). The ends were cut back, 1 base at V and 2 bases at J, with 8 bases in the middle.

In its sample, this clone was seen once. The rearrangement joins TRBV5-1 to TRBJ2-3; D gene unclear. The CDR3 spans 14 residues. Trimming took 1 base from V and 3 from J, leaving 9 bases between them. Germline V lookup: CDR1 SGHRS, CDR2 YFSETQ. CDR3 loop: CASSLNYGTDTQYF. For the CDR3, the DNA is TGCGCCAGCAGCTTGAACTACGGTACAGATACGCAGTATTTT.

The chain recombines TRBV7-2 with TRBJ1-1; TRBD1 matches at 9 bases. The ends lost 6 bases at V and 7 bases at J; junction bases unmatched: 12. This CDR3 spans 15 amino acids. Per germline, CDR1 SGHTA and CDR2 FQGNSA. Written as DNA, the CDR3 is TGTGCCAGCAGACACCCGGGACAGGGAAGCGGTGAAGCTTTCTTT. Translated: CASRHPGQGSGEAFF.

J is TRBJ2-1 and V is TRBV7-3; D remains ambiguous. Looked up from germline, CDR1 is SGHTA and CDR2 is FQGTGA. This CDR3 has 15 residues. The V end was cut by 0 bases, the J end by 8 bases, with 14 bases between. The CDR3 loop is CASSLTKALVHEQFF. CDR3 bases: TGTGCCAGCAGCTTAACGAAGGCCCTTGTGCATGAGCAGTTCTTC.

V gene TRBV27 combines with J gene TRBJ2-4; D is uncertain. The V end was cut by 5 bases, the J end by 6 bases, with 8 bases between. The CDR3 runs 12 residues. CDR1 is MNHEY and CDR2 is SMNVEV in the germline V gene (reference sequence). In DNA, the CDR3 is TGTGCCAGCAGTCTTTGCGTAAACATTCAGTACTTC. The encoded protein is CASSLCVNIQYF.

J is TRBJ1-2 and V is TRBV28; D gene unclear. This CDR3 spans 13 amino acids. Germline V lookup: CDR1 MDHEN, CDR2 SYDVKM. Trimming removed 2 bases at V and 7 bases at J, with 11 bases between. In DNA form, the CDR3 reads TGTGCCAGCAGTTTAATAGGGCGGGGTGGCTACACCTTC. Its protein is CASSLIGRGGYTF.

The genes are TRBV7-2 and TRBJ1-2; no clear D. CDR3 length: 18 amino acids. In germline, CDR1 is SGHTA, CDR2 FQGNSA. The V and J ends lost 4 bases and 3 bases respectively, with 24 bases between them. CDR3 amino acids: CASSSGSAGRLLDYGYTF. CDR3 nucleotides: TGTGCCAGCAGCTCTGGTTCGGCAGGTCGGTTGTTGGACTATGGCTACACCTTC.

The chain combines TRBV14 with TRBJ1-1, with D maybe TRBD1 (5 bases). Trimming pared 4 bases from V and 2 bases from J, leaving 20 bases between. Germline V gene sequence: CDR1 SGHDN, CDR2 FVKESK. The CDR3 spans 17 residues. The CDR3 region has the DNA TGTGCCAGCAGCCCCAGGCGTCTGTGGGGGAGAAACACTGAAGCTTTCTTT. Its translation: CASSPRRLWGRNTEAFF.

The chain employs TRBV7-6 and TRBJ2-2; possible D gene TRBD2, 6 bases. Per the germline V gene, CDR1 is SGHVS and CDR2 is FNYEAQ. The CDR3 is 18 amino acids. Between the trimmed V and J ends, which lost 5 bases and 2 bases, there was a span of 21 bases. The CDR3 DNA sequence: TGTGCCAGCAGCGGGAGGCAGGGACCATACACCAACACCGGGGAGCTGTTTTTT. Translated, it gives CASSGRQGPYTNTGELFF.

V gene TRBV7-2 combines with J gene TRBJ1-1, with 7 bases that match TRBD1. Germline CDR1 reads SGHTA; CDR2 reads FQGNSA. The junction had 8 bases not matched to a gene; V was cut back by 3 bases and J by 4 bases. This CDR3 is 15 amino acids long. The CDR3 nucleotides read TGTGCCAGCAGCTTTAAGGCAGGGGGGGGCACTGAAGCTTTCTTT. Residues: CASSFKAGGGTEAFF.